The clone carrying this T cell receptor (beta chain) has just a few counts. Other DNA sequences within the sample encode an identical CDR3. This entry comes from a study of blood T cell repertoires in COVID-19. At the level of the study: Samples of COVID-19 (acute and convalescent) were obtained from the United States, Italy and Spain. PBMCs, B-cell-depleted T cells, or T cells were the source of the cDNA or gDNA that made up the material.

In the study's own analysis: Estimation of nucleated cell counts was performed using reference gene primer amplification. The assay was immunoSEQ multiplex PCR, and TCRdb's table has in-frame clones only and misses some. The V and J calls and clone size come from that table; D and trimming were worked out from the DNA. The profile covers 130,000 or so clones, with 86% appearing a single time and approximately 4.2% taken by the ten largest. The specimen sequenced was peripheral blood. The source is a man between 40 and 49 years old with acute or convalescent COVID-19.

CDR3 loop: CASSLAPREDTEAFF. CDR3 DNA sequence: TGCGCCAGCAGCTTGGCTCCCAGAGAGGACACTGAAGCTTTCTTT. The genes are TRBV5-1 and TRBJ1-1; D unresolved. The germline CDR1 and CDR2 sequences are SGHRS and YFSETQ. Trimming removed 0 bases at V and 3 bases at J, with 12 bases between. The CDR3 runs 15 residues. The entire variable domain, with the rest obtained from reference TRBV5-1 and TRBJ1-1, is as follows: KAGVTQTPRYLIKTRGQQVTLSCSPISGHRSVSWYQQTPGQGLQFLFEYFSETQRNKGNFPGRFSGRQFSNSRSEMNVSTLELGDSALYLCASSLAPREDTEAFFGQGTRLTVV.